The T cell receptor (beta chain) under discussion was sequenced for a study of post-analysis software for immune sequencing data. Across the study: Multiple sclerosis in the patients followed relapsing-remitting, secondary progressive and progressive-relapsing courses.

Study-wide findings and caveats: Patients had higher frequencies than controls of roughly 5 TRBV segments, including TRBV5-6, TRBV5-1 and TRBV20-1. F measure clustering grouped samples strongly by preparation batch. Normalized Chao1 diversity in multiple sclerosis patients fell significantly below that of controls.

The CDR3 sequence is 15 residues long. The ends were cut back, 6 bases at V and 0 bases at J, with 12 bases in the middle. Per germline, CDR1 MDHEN and CDR2 SYDVKM. Unique molecular identifiers were built into the TCR beta cDNA libraries. The source material, roughly 0.9 to 11 million T cells, gave rise to 500,000 or so cDNA molecules. A single record per CDR3 protein comes from TCRdb applying MiXCR to the PCR reads. The table records hundreds of thousands of distinct CDR3 sequences, 30% of them present only once. Regarding this clonotype: Its antigen is unknown.

V and J are TRBV28 and TRBJ2-1, with D tentatively TRBD2 (5 bases). The source is a girl under 18 with multiple sclerosis. Sequenced sample: blood. CDR3 nucleotide sequence: TGTGCCAGCAGCTACGAGGGCCACTCCTACAATGAGCAGTTCTTC. This codes for CASSYEGHSYNEQFF.